This section outlines one T cell receptor beta chain sequence together with its context. Its antigen has not been determined. The input lacks base qualities; no much larger clone sits a single base away. The data were obtained in a study of long-term antiretroviral therapy in people with HIV (dated by TCRdb to between 2021 and 2022). Some background on the complete study: Collection of the earliest samples took place about a decade ahead of the 2015 WHO recommendation for immediate ART, at a time when ART was typically delayed until CD4 counts fell. Whether ART initiation and durable HIV suppression were associated with changes in peripheral blood TRB repertoire composition and diversity was tested in a retrospective serial study. A total of 150 to 200 cryopreserved PBMC samples came from approximately 30 adults with confirmed HIV infection and were collected serially over a mean of roughly six years (range 1-12). Of the 25 to 30 participants with HIV, 10 to 11 were female. No cross-contamination during QIAcube processing was shown when test extractions of a monoclonal T-cell line were performed alongside about 30 polyclonal samples.

General conclusions and limits of the study: No data were available on ART adherence, viral resistance or therapy changes, limiting inferences about post-ART repertoire changes. Unsorted PBMC were profiled instead of sorted CD4+ and CD8+ T cells because pre-ART samples had limited cell numbers. The samples were dated from about 2004 to 2018, and the ART regimens that were used may be less effective than current ART regimens. HIV repertoires had narrower CDR3 length ranges than controls, and the network structure suggested an antigen-experienced repertoire that shifted only slightly toward naive after ART. Starting ART was linked to a significant rise in TRB diversity, yet even after long-term ART the diversity remained significantly lower than in transplant donor controls. Expanded TRB clones identified before ART initiation dominated the repertoire at all time points, although this dominance fluctuated and declined in many PLHIV after ART. Because PBMC availability was limited, only the TCR beta chain was sequenced, with no alpha chain pairing.

The CDR3 goes from the cysteine to the phenylalanine over 14 residues. CDR3 DNA only is kept here, 42 bases in frame from base 1. Looking up the germline V gene yields CDR1 SNHLY and CDR2 FYNNEI. V drops 7 bases and J drops 0 bases, leaving 10 bases in between. To be included, a participant needed at least one PBMC sample from before ART initiation plus at least two post-ART samples. All participants with HIV were treated in the United States of America. Before DNA extraction, cryopreserved samples of roughly 0.9-11 million PBMC were thawed and then washed. At the time of the earliest PBMC sample, participants with HIV were aged between about 23 and 54 years. PBMC samples from each participant spanned 1-4 timepoints before ART initiation and 2-8 timepoints after ART initiation, with a median of 7 samples. Serial HIV viral load, CD4+ T-cell count, ART history and demographic data were obtained for every participant. Genomic DNA was extracted from unsorted PBMC with a Qiagen kit on a QIAcube, processed in batches of 12 samples.

The immunoSEQ hsTCRB v3.0 assay was used at survey level resolution for TRB variable region sequencing. The targeted TRB sequencing depth was about 40,000-55,000 T-cell genomes per sample. TRB libraries were pooled and sequenced on an Illumina MiSeq using a v3 150-cycle kit. Per the authors' processing: Repertoire analysis ran in R within a reproducible Nextflow workflow covering QC, data transformation and analysis. LymphoSeq2, an R package for AIRR-Seq data exploration, was used to implement custom analyses. After excluding a few samples that yielded fewer than 5000 total TRB sequences, approximately 180 HIV repertoires remained for analysis. Among the 180 or so HIV repertoires that were kept, roughly 58 were collected before ART initiation and roughly 130 were collected after ART initiation. Repertoires were downsampled to 5000 TRB nucleotide sequences, and summary statistics were averaged over 100 downsampling iterations. The analysis kept only TRB sequences whose CDR3 regions were at least seven amino acids long. Two measures captured diversity: a Shannon entropy-derived clonality score and the Gini coefficient. Repertoire networks linked the top 5000 CDR3 amino acid sequences whenever two sequences differed by an edit distance of one. Antigen specificity groups and MHC restriction were predicted for TRB CDR3 amino acid sequences with GLIPH2. To flag known associations with CMV, EBV, HIV or tissue antigens, CDR3 amino acid sequences were compared against VDJdb and McPAS-TCR. Pre-ART, post-ART and control groups were compared with Wilcoxon signed-rank tests and Holm-Bonferroni correction. TCRdb provides this immuneACCESS table in a form limited to in-frame rearrangements. Some clones are lacking; in checked studies, under half of them reflect an unresolved V gene, and why the rest are absent is not known. That table furnishes V, J and clone size, whereas the DNA furnished D and trimming. Here the sample has some 28,000 clones; 88% occur a single time. The biggest ten clones account for approximately 4% of the sample.

Sequencing was performed on unsorted PBMCs, taken 0.5 years after starting antiretroviral therapy. The receptor was isolated from a woman aged 18-29 years with HIV. Recombination connected TRBV2 to TRBJ2-1; the D gene identity is not certain. The CDR3 in this case is CASKEFSSYNEQFF. The DNA sequence is given as TGTGCCAGCAAGGAGTTCAGCTCCTACAATGAGCAGTTCTTC.